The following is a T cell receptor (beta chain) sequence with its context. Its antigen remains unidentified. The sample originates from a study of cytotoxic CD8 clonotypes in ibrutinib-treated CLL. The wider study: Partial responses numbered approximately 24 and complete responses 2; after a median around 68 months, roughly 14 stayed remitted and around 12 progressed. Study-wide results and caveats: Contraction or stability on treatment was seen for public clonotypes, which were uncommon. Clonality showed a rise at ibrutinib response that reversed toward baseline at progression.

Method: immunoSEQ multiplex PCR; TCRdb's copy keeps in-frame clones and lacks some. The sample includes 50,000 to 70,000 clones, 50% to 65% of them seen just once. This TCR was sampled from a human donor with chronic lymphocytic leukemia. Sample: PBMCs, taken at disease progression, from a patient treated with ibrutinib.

DNA for the CDR3: TGTGCCAGCATTCGAGCGGGAGAGACGCAGTATTTT. It specifies CASIRAGETQYF. J is TRBJ2-3 and V is TRBV2; 8 nucleotides align to TRBD2. Germline CDR1 SNHLY, CDR2 FYNNEI. Trimming removed 7 bases from V and 9 bases from J; junction bases left unmatched: 6. This CDR3 region has 12 residues.